These T cell receptor beta chains were read from a single sample in a study of cytomegalovirus exposure and HLA in healthy donors. The method was immunoSEQ multiplex PCR; TCRdb's version includes in-frame clones alone and lacks a portion of them. This table holds some 56,000 clones, 80% found once. Source material: PBMCs. All receptors derive from a woman in her thirties or forties in good health and CMV-seronegative. The CDR3 runs from the conserved cysteine through the conserved F or W. Fields, in order: CDR3 protein, CDR3 DNA, clone size, J gene, D gene, V gene. D genes are given only for firm matches. Clone size, where shown, is once, few, many, or a class for clones that have expanded.

CDR3: CASTSGQGIDEQYF
DNA: TGCGCCAGCACATCGGGACAGGGAATTGACGAGCAGTACTTC
size: NA
J: TRBJ2-7
D: TRBD1
V: TRBV5-1

CDR3: CASSRLYEQYF
DNA: TGTGCCAGCTCACGTCTATACGAGCAGTACTTC
size: NA
J: TRBJ2-7
D: NA
V: TRBV18

CDR3: CASSKGGGTGYF
DNA: TGTGCCAGCAGTAAAGGGGGCGGTACAGGGTATTTT
size: NA
J: TRBJ2-3
D: TRBD1
V: TRBV7-9

CDR3: CASSPREFSADTQYF
DNA: TGTGCCAGCTCACCAAGGGAGTTCTCGGCAGATACGCAGTATTTT
size: NA
J: TRBJ2-3
D: NA
V: TRBV18

CDR3: CASSRTSGDYNEQFF
DNA: TGTGCCAGCAGCCGGACTAGCGGGGACTACAATGAGCAGTTCTTC
size: NA
J: TRBJ2-1
D: TRBD2
V: TRBV28

CDR3: CASSPRESSGNTIYF
DNA: TGCGCCAGCAGCCCCCGGGAGTCCTCTGGAAACACCATATATTTT
size: NA
J: TRBJ1-3
D: NA
V: TRBV5-1

CDR3: CASSPLAGGSTDTQYF
DNA: TGTGCCAGCAGCCCACTAGCGGGGGGAAGCACAGATACGCAGTATTTT
size: once
J: TRBJ2-3
D: TRBD2
V: TRBV7-6

CDR3: CAWRGYRETNEKLFF
DNA: TGTGCCTGGAGGGGTTACAGGGAAACTAATGAAAAACTGTTTTTT
size: few
J: TRBJ1-4
D: NA
V: TRBV30

CDR3: CASSMGATAPPFF
DNA: TGTGCCAGTAGTATGGGGGCCACGGCCCCCCCGTTCTTC
size: NA
J: TRBJ2-1
D: NA
V: TRBV19

CDR3: CSARGDTEAFF
DNA: TGCAGCGCACGGGGGGACACTGAAGCTTTCTTT
size: NA
J: TRBJ1-1
D: NA
V: TRBV29-1

CDR3: CASQPKTGTNYGYTF
DNA: TGTGCCAGCCAACCCAAGACAGGAACTAACTATGGCTACACCTTC
size: NA
J: TRBJ1-2
D: NA
V: TRBV19

CDR3: CASSKGQGGADTQYF
DNA: TGCGCCAGCAGCAAGGGACAGGGTGGCGCAGATACGCAGTATTTT
size: once
J: TRBJ2-3
D: TRBD1
V: TRBV5-1

CDR3: CASSEILRCLGQYF
DNA: TGCGCCAGCAGTGAGATACTGAGGTGCCTCGGGCAGTACTTC
size: NA
J: TRBJ2-7
D: NA
V: TRBV10-1

CDR3: CASSYSGQGDTQYF
DNA: TGTGCCAGCAGTTACAGTGGACAGGGCGATACGCAGTATTTT
size: NA
J: TRBJ2-3
D: TRBD1
V: TRBV6-5